What follows is one TCR beta chain and its context. This entry is derived from a study of tumour-infiltrating T cells in Burkitt lymphoma. Background on the study: Overall and progression-free survival were predicted by productive clonality.

Germline V gene data show CDR1 as SGHTA and CDR2 as FQGNSA. Germline trimming cut 2 bases from V and 4 bases from J; bases unmatched to any gene: 3. The CDR3 consists of 15 residues. Some clones are missing from TCRdb's copy, which holds only in-frame ones; the method was immunoSEQ multiplex PCR. The sample holds 13,000 to 15,000 clones; 30% are singletons and the top ten take under 7.5%. Sequenced material: tumor tissue. The chain carries TRBV7-2 and TRBJ2-1; TRBD2 aligns across 9 bases. This receptor was identified in a human donor with diffuse large B-cell lymphoma. This CDR3 reads CASSLLAGTYNEQFF. As DNA, the CDR3 is TGTGCCAGCAGCTTACTAGCGGGGACATACAATGAGCAGTTCTTC.